This T cell receptor (beta chain) is drawn from a study of cytomegalovirus exposure and HLA in healthy donors. The V and J ends lost 5 bases and 6 bases, in that order; junction bases with no gene match: 14. The V gene's germline CDR1 is SGHAT and CDR2 FQNNGV. The CDR3 runs 16 residues. In the PCR, 60 Vbeta and 13 Jbeta primers were used. This table comes from immunoSEQ multiplex PCR, and its TCRdb copy is limited to in-frame clones, with some not included. Here the sample spans under 200,000 clones, 75% to 90% being singletons. The J gene is TRBJ2-3, the V gene TRBV11-2, with 7 bases lining up with TRBD2. This receptor was obtained from a woman aged 30 to 39 in good health and CMV-seronegative. What was sequenced was PBMCs. The CDR3 nucleotides are TGTGCCAGCAGCCCTCCTTTAGCGGGTCAAGAGGATACGCAGTATTTT. The encoded protein is CASSPPLAGQEDTQYF. The full variable domain, rest sourced from reference TRBV11-2 and TRBJ2-3, is EAGVAQSPRYKIIEKRQSVAFWCNPISGHATLYWYQQILGQGPKLLIQFQNNGVVDDSQLPKDRFSAERLKGVDSTLKIQPAKLEDSAVYLCASSPPLAGQEDTQYFGPGTRLTVL.